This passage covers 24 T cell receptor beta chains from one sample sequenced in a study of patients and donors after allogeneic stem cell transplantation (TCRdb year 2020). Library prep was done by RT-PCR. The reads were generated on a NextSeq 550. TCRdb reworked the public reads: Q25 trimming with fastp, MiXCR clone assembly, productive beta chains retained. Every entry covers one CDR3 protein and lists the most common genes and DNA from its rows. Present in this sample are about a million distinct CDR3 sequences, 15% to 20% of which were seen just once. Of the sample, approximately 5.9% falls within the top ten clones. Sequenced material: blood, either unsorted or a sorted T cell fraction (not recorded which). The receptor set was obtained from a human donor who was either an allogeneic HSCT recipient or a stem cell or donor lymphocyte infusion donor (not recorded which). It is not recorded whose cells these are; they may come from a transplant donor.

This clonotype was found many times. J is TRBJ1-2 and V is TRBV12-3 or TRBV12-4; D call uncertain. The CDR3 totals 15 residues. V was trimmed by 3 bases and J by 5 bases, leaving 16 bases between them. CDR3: CASSLRAVNPYGYTF. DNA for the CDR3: TGTGCCAGCAGTTTGAGGGCAGTAAACCCTTATGGCTACACCTTC.

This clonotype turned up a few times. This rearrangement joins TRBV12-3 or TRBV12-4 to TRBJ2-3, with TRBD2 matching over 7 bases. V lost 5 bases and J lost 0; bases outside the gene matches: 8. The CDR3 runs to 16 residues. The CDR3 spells CASSLWGGFSTDTQYF. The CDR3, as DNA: TGTGCCAGCAGTCTCTGGGGAGGGTTTAGCACAGATACGCAGTATTTT.

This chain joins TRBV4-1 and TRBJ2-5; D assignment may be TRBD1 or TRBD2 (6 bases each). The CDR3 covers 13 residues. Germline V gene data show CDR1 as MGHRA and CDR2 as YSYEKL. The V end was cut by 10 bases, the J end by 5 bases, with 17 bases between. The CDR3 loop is CATAQGGGETQYF. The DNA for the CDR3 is TGCGCCACCGCACAGGGCGGAGGGGAGACCCAGTACTTC.

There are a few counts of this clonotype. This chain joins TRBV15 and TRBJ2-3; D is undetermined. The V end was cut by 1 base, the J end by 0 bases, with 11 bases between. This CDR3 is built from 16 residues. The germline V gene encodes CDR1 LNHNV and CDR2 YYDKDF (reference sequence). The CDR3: CATSRVGYTSTDTQYF. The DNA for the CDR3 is TGTGCCACCAGCAGAGTTGGCTACACTAGCACAGATACGCAGTATTTT.

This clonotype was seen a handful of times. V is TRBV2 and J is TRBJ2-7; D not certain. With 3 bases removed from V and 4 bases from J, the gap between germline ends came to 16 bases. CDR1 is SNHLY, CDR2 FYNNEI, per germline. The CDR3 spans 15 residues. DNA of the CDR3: TGTGCCAGCAGTGAGGAGCTCAGCCCACCGTACGAGCAGTACTTC. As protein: CASSEELSPPYEQYF. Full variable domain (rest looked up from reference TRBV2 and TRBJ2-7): EPEVTQTPSHQVTQMGQEVILRCVPISNHLYFYWYRQILGQKVEFLVSFYNNEISEKSEIFDDQFSVERPDGSNFTLKIRSTKLEDSAMYFCASSEELSPPYEQYFGPGTRLTVT.

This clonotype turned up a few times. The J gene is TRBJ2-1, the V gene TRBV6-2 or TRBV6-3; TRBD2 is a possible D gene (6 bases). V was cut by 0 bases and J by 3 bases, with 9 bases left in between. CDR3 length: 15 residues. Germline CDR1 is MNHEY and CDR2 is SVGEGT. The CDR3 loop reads CASSYSASVYNEQFF. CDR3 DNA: TGTGCCAGCAGTTACTCGGCTAGCGTCTACAATGAGCAGTTCTTC.

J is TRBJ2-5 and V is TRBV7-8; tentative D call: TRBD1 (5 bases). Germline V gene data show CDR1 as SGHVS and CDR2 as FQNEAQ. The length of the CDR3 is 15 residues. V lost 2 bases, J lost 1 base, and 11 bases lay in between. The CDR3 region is CASSLRLDSQETQYF. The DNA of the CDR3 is TGTGCCAGCAGCTTAAGGCTCGACAGCCAAGAGACCCAGTACTTC.

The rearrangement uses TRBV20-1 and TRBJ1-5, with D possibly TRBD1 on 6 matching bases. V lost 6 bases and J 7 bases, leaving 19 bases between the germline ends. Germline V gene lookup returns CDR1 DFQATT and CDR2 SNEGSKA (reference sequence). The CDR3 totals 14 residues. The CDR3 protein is CSASRVGGWQPQHF. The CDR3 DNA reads TGCAGTGCCTCACGGGTCGGGGGCTGGCAGCCCCAGCATTTT.

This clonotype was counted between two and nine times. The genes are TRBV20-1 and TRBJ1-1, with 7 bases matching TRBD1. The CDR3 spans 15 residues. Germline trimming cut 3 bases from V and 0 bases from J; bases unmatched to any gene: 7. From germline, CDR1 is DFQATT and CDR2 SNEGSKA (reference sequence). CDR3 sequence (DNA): TGCAGTGCTAGCCGTTTAGGGACAGTGAACACTGAAGCTTTCTTT. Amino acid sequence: CSASRLGTVNTEAFF.

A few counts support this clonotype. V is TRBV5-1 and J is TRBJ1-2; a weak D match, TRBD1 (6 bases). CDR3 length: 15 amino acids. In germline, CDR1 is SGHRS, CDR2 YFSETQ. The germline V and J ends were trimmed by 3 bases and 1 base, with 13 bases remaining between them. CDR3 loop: CASSWQTGYNYGYTF. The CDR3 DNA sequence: TGCGCCAGCAGCTGGCAGACAGGTTATAACTATGGCTACACCTTC.

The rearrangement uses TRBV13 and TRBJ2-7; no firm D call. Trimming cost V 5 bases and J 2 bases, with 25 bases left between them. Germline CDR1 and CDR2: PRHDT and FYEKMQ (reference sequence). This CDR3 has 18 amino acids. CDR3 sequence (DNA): TGTGCCAGCAGCCCCAAATATAAGGGTGGAAAGCGAACCTACGAGCAGTACTTC. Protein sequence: CASSPKYKGGKRTYEQYF.

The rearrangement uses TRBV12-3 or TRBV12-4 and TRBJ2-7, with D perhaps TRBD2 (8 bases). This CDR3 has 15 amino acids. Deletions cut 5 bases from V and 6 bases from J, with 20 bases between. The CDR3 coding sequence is TGTGCCAGCAGTCACGGGAGGGGGCTGGTTAGCGAGCAGTACTTC. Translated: CASSHGRGLVSEQYF.

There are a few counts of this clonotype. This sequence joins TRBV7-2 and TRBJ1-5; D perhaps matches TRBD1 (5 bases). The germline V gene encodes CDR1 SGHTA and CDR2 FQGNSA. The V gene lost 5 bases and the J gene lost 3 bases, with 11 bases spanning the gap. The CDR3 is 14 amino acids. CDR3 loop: CASSINRSNQPQHF. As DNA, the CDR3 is TGTGCCAGCAGCATAAACAGGTCCAATCAGCCCCAGCATTTT.

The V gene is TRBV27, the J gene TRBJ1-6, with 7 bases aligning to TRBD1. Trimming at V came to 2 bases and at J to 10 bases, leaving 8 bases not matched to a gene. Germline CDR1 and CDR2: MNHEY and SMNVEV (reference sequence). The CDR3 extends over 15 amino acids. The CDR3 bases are TGTGCCAGCAGTTTAGGACAGGCCCGGGGATCACCCCTCCACTTT. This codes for CASSLGQARGSPLHF.

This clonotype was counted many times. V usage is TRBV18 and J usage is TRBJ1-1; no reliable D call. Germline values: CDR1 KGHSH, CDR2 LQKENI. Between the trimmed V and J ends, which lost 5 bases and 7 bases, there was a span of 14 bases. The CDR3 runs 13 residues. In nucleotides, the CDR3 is TGTGCCAGCTCATCGGGGAGAGATATTGAAGCTTTCTTT. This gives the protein CASSSGRDIEAFF.

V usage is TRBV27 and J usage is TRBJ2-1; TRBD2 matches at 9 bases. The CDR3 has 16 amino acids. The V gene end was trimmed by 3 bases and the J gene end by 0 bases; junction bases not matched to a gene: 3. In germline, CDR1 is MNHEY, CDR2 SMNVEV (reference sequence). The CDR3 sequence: CASSFLAGVSYNEQFF. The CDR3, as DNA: TGTGCCAGCAGTTTCTTAGCGGGAGTCTCCTACAATGAGCAGTTCTTC.

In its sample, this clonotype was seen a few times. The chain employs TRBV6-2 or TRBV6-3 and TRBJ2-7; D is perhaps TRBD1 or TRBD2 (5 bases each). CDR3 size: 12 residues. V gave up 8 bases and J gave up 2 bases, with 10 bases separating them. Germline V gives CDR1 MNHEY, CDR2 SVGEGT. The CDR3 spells CASGTLPYEQYF. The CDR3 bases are TGTGCCAGCGGGACCCTACCCTACGAGCAGTACTTC.

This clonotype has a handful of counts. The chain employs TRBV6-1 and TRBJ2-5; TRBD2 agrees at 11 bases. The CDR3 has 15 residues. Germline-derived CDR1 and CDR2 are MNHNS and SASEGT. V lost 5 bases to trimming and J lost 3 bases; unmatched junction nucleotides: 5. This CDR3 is CASSLLGLAEETQYF. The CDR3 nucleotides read TGTGCCAGCAGTCTCCTGGGACTAGCGGAAGAGACCCAGTACTTC.

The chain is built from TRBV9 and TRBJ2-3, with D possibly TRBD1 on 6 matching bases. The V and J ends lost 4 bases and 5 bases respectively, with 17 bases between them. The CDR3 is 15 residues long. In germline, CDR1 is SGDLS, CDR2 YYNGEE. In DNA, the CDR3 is TGTGCCAGCAGCCCTTTGGGACAAGGCCTAGATACGCAGTATTTT. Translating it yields CASSPLGQGLDTQYF.

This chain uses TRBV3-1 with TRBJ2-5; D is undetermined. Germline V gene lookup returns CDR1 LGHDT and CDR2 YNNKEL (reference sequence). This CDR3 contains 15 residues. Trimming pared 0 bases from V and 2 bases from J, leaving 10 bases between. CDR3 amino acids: CASSQDLGIQETQYF. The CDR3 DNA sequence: TGTGCCAGCAGCCAAGATCTTGGGATTCAAGAGACCCAGTACTTC.

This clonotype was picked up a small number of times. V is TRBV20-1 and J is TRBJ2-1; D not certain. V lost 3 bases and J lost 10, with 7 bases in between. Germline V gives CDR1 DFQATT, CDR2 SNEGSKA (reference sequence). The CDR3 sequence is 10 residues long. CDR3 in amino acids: CSASSREQFF. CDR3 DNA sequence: TGCAGTGCTAGTAGCCGAGAGCAGTTCTTC.

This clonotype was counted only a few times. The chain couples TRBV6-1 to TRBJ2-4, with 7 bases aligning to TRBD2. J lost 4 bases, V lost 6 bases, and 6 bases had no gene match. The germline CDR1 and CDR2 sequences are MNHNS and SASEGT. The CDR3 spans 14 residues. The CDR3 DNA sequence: TGTGCCAGCAGACCCGGACTAGATAAAAACATTCAGTACTTC. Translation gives CASRPGLDKNIQYF.

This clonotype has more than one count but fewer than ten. The DNA for the CDR3 is TGTGCCAGCAGCGCCGGGGGAGGGACAGGAATATATGAAGCTTTCTTT. Translation gives CASSAGGGTGIYEAFF. This chain connects TRBV9 to TRBJ1-1; TRBD1 matches 8 bases. Germline trimming cut 3 bases from V and 7 bases from J; bases unmatched to any gene: 14. The CDR3 contains 16 residues. The germline gives CDR1 SGDLS, CDR2 YYNGEE.

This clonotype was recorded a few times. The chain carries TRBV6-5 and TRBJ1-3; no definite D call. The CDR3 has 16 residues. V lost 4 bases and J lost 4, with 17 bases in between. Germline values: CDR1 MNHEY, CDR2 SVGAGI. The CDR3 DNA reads TGTGCCAGCAGTTTCCTCCTTGAAGGATCCGGAAACACCATATATTTT. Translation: CASSFLLEGSGNTIYF.